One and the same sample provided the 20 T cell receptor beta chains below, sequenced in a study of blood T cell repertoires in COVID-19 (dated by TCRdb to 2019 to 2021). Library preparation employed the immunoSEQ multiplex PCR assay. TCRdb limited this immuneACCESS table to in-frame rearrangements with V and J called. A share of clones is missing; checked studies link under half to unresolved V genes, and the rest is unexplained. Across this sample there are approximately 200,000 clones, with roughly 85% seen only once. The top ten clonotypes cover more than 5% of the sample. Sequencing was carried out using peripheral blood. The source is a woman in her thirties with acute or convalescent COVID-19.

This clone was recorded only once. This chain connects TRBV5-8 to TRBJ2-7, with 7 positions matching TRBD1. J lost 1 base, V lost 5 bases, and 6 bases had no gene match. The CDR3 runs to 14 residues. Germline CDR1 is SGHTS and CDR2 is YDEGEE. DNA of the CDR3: TGTGCCAGCAGGTTGACAGGGCTTTCCTACGAGCAGTACTTC. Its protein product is CASRLTGLSYEQYF.

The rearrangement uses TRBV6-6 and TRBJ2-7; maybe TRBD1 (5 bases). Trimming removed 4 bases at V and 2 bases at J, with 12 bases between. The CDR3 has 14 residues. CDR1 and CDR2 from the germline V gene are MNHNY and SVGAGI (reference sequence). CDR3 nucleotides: TGTGCCAGCAGTTTACGACAGTTAACCTACGAGCAGTACTTC. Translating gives CASSLRQLTYEQYF.

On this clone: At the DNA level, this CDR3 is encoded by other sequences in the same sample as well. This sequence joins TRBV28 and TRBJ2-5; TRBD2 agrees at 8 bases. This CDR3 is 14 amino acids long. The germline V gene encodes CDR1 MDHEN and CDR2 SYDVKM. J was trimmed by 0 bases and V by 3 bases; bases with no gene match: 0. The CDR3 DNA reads TGTGCCAGCAGTTTCGGGGGGGACCAAGAGACCCAGTACTTC. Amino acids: CASSFGGDQETQYF.

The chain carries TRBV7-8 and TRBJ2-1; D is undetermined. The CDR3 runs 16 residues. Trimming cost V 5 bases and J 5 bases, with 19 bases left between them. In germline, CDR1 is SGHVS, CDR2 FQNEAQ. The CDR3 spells CASSPLAFPPHNEQFF. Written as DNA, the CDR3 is TGTGCCAGCAGCCCCCTGGCCTTCCCTCCCCACAATGAGCAGTTCTTC.

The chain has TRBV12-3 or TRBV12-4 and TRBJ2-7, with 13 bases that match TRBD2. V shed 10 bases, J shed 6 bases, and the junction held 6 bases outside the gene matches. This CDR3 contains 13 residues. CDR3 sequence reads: CATGTSGAGEQYF. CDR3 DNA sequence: TGTGCCACAGGGACTAGCGGGGCTGGCGAGCAGTACTTC.

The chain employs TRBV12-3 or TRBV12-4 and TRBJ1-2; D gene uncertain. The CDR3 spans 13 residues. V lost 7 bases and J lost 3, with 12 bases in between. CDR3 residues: CASTGIADYGYTF. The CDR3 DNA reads TGTGCCAGCACCGGCATCGCGGACTATGGCTACACCTTC.

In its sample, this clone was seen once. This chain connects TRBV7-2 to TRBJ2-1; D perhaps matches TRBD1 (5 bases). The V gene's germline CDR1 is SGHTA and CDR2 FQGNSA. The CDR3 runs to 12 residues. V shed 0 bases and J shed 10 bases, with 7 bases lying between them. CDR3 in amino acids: CASSLAAGEQFF. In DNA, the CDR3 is TGTGCCAGCAGCTTAGCGGCAGGGGAGCAGTTCTTC. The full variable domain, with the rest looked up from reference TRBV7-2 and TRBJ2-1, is GAGVSQSPSNKVTEKGKDVELRCDPISGHTALYWYRQSLGQGLEFLIYFQGNSAPDKSGLPSDRFSAERTGGSVSTLTIQRTQQEDSAVYLCASSLAAGEQFFGPGTRLTVL.

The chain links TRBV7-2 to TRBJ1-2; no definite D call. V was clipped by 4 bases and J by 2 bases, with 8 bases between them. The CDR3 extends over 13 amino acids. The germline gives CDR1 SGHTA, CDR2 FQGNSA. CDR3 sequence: CASSYQENYGYTF. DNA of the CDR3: TGTGCCAGCAGCTATCAGGAAAACTATGGCTACACCTTC. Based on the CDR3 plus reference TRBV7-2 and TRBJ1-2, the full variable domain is GAGVSQSPSNKVTEKGKDVELRCDPISGHTALYWYRQSLGQGLEFLIYFQGNSAPDKSGLPSDRFSAERTGGSVSTLTIQRTQQEDSAVYLCASSYQENYGYTFGSGTRLTVV.

CDR3 sequence reads: CASGRQAYEQYF. CDR3 nucleotides: TGTGCCAGCGGCCGACAGGCCTACGAGCAGTACTTC. The rearrangement joins TRBV28 to TRBJ2-7, with a possible D match to TRBD1 (6 bases). Per germline, CDR1 MDHEN and CDR2 SYDVKM. Trimming removed 8 bases from V and 2 bases from J, with 10 bases in between. The CDR3 contains 12 residues.

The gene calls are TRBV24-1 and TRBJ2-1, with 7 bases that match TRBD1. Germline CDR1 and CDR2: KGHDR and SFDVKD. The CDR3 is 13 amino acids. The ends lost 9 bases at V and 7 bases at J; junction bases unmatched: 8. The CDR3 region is CATRSGQINEQFF. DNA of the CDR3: TGTGCCACCCGATCGGGACAGATTAATGAGCAGTTCTTC.

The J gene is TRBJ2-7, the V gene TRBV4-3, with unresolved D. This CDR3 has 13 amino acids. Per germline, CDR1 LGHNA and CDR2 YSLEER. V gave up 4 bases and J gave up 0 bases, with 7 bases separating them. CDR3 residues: CASSLSVSYEQYF. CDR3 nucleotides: TGCGCCAGCAGCCTCTCCGTCTCCTACGAGCAGTACTTC.

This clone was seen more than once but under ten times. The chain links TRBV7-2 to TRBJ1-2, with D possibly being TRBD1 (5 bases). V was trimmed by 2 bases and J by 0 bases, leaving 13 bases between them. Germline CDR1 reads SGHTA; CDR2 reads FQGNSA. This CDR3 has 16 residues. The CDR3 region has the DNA TGTGCCAGCAGCTTAAGTAGACAGACCTCTAACTATGGCTACACCTTC. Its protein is CASSLSRQTSNYGYTF.

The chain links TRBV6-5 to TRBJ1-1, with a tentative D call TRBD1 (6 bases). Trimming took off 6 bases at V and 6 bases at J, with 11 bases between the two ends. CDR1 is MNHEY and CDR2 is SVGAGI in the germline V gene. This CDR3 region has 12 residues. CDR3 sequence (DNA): TGTGCCAGCAGCTTCGGACAGTCTGAAGCTTTCTTT. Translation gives CASSFGQSEAFF.

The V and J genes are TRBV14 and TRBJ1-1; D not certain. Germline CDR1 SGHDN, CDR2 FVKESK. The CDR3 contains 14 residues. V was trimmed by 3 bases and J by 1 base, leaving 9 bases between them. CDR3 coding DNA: TGTGCCAGCAGCCATTCTGGGAGGAACACTGAAGCTTTCTTT. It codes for CASSHSGRNTEAFF.

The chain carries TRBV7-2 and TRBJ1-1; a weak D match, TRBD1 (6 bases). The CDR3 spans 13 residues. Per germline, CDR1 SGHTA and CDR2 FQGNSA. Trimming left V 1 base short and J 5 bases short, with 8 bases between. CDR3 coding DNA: TGTGCCAGCAGCTTAGTAACAGGGACTGAAGCTTTCTTT. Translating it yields CASSLVTGTEAFF.

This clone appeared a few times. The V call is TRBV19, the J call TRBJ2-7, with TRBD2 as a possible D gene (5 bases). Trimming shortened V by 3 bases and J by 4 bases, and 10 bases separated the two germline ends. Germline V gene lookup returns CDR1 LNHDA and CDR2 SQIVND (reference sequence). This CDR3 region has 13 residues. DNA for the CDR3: TGTGCCAGTAGTATGGCGGGCGGGTACGAGCAGTACTTC. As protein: CASSMAGGYEQYF.

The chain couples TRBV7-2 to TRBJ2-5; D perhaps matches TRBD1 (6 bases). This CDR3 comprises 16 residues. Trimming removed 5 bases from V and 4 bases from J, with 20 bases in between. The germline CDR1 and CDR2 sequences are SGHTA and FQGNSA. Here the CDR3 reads CASSRQVSAASETQYF. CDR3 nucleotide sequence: TGTGCCAGCAGCAGACAGGTCTCCGCGGCTTCAGAGACCCAGTACTTC.

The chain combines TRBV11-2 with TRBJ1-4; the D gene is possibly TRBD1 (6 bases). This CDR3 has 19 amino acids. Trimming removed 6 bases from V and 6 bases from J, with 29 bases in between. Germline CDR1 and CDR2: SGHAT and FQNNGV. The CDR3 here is CASSPWSGVKQGSDEKLFF. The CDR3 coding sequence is TGTGCCAGCAGTCCCTGGTCAGGGGTAAAGCAGGGTTCCGATGAAAAACTGTTTTTT.

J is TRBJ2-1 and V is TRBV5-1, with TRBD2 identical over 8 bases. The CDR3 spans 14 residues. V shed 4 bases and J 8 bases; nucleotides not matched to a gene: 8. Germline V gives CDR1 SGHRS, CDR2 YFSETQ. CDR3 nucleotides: TGCGCCAGCAGCGTTGGTAGCGGGAACTATGAGCAGTTCTTC. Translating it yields CASSVGSGNYEQFF.

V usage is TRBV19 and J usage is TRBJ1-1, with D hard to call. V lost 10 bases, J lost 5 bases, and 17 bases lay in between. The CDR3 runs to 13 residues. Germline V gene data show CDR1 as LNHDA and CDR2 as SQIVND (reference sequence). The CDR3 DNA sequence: TGTGCCACTGAAAGGGCGGGCCATACTGAAGCTTTCTTT. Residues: CATERAGHTEAFF. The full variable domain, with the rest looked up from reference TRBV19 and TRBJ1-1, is DGGITQSPKYLFRKEGQNVTLSCEQNLNHDAMYWYRQDPGQGLRLIYYSQIVNDFQKGDIAEGYSVSREKKESFPLTVTSAQKNPTAFYLCATERAGHTEAFFGQGTRLTVV.